This T cell receptor beta chain was sequenced during a study of T cells in Graves' hyperthyroidism and ophthalmopathy. About the study: The authors collected peripheral blood at initial diagnosis, before any treatment.

This clonotype was seen many times. Amplified TCR beta CDR3 regions came from RNA transcripts. Researchers ran a first-round RT-PCR on the TCR CDR3 using the HTBI primer set. TCRdb reprocessed the multiplex PCR reads via MiXCR and lists one record per CDR3 protein. This table has approximately 530,000 distinct CDR3 sequences, approximately 16% appearing once. Trimming removed 5 bases from V and 5 bases from J, with 10 bases in between. Germline V CDR1 and CDR2: SNHLY, FYNNEI. The CDR3 runs to 13 residues. The rearrangement uses TRBV2 and TRBJ1-5; tentatively, D is TRBD1 (6 bases). The TCR sequence derives from a woman aged 18-30 years with Graves' hyperthyroidism. The sequencing sample was made of blood. The CDR3, as DNA: TGTGCCAGCAGTACAGGGTATGATCAGCCCCAGCATTTT. Its translation is CASSTGYDQPQHF.